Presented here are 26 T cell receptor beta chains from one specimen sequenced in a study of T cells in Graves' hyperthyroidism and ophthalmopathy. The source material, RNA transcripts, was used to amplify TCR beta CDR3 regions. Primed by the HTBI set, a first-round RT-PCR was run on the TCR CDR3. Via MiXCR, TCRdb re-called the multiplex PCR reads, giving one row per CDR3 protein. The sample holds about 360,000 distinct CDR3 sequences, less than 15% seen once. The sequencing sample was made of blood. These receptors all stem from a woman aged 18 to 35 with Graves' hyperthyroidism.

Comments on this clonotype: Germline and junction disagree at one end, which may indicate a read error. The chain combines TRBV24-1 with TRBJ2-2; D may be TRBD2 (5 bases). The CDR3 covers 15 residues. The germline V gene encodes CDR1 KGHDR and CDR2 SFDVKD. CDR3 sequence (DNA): TGTGCCACCAGTGATTTAACAGACAACACCGGGGAGCTGTTATTT. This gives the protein CATSDLTDNTGELLF.

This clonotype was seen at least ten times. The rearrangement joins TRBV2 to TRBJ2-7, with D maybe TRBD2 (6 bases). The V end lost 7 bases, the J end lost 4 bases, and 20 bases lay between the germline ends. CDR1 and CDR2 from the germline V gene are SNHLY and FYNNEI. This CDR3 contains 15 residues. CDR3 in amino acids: CASTRGRLVKYEQYF. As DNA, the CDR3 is TGTGCCAGCACTCGAGGGAGGCTAGTTAAATACGAGCAGTACTTC.

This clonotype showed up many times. The CDR3 nucleotides read TGCAGCGTTGACGGTGTAGAGGGCTACACCTTC. This sequence encodes CSVDGVEGYTF. The chain combines TRBV29-1 with TRBJ1-2; D remains ambiguous. V was clipped by 3 bases and J by 8 bases, with 10 bases between them. The CDR3 contains 11 residues. CDR1 SQVTM and CDR2 ANQGSEA come from the germline V gene.

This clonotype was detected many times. The CDR3: CASSLSTGYSYNEQFF. The CDR3 DNA reads as TGTGCCAGCAGCTTATCTACGGGGTACTCCTACAATGAGCAGTTCTTC. The rearrangement uses TRBV11-2 and TRBJ2-1, with D possibly being TRBD2 (5 bases). Looked up from germline, CDR1 is SGHAT and CDR2 is FQNNGV. The ends were cut back, 2 bases at V and 0 bases at J, with 11 bases in the middle. This CDR3 has 16 residues.

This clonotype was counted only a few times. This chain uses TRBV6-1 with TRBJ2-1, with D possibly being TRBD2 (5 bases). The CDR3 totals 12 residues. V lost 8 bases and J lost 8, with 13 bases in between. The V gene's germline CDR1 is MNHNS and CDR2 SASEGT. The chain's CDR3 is CASAQERHEQFF. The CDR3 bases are TGTGCCAGCGCGCAGGAGCGGCATGAGCAGTTCTTC.

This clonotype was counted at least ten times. The CDR3 DNA sequence: TGTGCCAGCAGTTGGTTCACCGCTGGCGAGGAAAAACTGTTTTTT. Translation gives CASSWFTAGEEKLFF. The J gene is TRBJ1-4, the V gene TRBV12-3 or TRBV12-4; the D is unclear. V gave up 4 bases and J gave up 8 bases, with 17 bases separating them. CDR3 length equals 15 residues.

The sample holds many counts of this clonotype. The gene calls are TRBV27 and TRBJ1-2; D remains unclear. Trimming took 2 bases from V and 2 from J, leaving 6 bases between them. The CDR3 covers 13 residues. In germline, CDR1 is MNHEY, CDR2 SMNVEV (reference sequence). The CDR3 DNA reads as TGTGCCAGCAGTTTAAGGAGCAACTATGGCTACACCTTC. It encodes CASSLRSNYGYTF.

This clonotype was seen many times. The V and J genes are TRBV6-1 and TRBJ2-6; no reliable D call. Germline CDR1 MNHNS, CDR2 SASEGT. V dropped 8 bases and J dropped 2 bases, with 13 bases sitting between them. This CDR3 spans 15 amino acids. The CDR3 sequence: CASGIRSTGANVLTF. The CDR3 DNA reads TGTGCCAGCGGAATACGGAGTACTGGGGCCAACGTCCTGACTTTC.

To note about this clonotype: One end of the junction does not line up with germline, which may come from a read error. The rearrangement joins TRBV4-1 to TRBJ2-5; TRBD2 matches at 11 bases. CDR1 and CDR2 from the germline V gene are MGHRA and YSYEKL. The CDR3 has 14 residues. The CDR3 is CASSQKLAGDLLNF. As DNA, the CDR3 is TGCGCCAGCAGCCAAAAACTAGCGGGGGATCTTTTGAACTTC.

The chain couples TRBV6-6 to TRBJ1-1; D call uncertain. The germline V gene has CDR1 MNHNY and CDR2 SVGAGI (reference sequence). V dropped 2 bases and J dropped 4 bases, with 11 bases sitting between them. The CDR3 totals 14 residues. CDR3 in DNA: TGTGCCAGCAGTTACCAGGACGCGGGCACTGAAGCTTTCTTT. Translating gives CASSYQDAGTEAFF.

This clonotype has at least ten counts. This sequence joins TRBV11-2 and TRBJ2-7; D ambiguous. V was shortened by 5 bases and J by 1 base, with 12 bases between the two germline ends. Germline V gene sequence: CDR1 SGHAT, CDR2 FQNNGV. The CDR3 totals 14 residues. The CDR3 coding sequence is TGTGCCAGCAGCCGCGCCTACGGTTCCTACGAGCAGTACTTC. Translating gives CASSRAYGSYEQYF.

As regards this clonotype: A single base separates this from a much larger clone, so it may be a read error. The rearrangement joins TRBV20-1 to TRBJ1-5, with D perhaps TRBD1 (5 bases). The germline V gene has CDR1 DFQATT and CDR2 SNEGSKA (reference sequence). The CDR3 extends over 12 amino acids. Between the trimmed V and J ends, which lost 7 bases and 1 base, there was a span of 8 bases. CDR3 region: CSGWDSNQPQHF. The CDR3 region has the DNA TGCAGTGGTTGGGACAGCAATCAGCCCCAGCATTTT.

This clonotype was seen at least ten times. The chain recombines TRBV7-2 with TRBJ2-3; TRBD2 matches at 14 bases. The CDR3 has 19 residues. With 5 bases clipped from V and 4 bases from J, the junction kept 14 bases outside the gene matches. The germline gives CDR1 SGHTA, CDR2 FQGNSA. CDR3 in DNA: TGTGCCAGCAGCCTCCAACTCGGACTAGCGGGAGGTCGGTCAGATACGCAGTATTTT. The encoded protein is CASSLQLGLAGGRSDTQYF.

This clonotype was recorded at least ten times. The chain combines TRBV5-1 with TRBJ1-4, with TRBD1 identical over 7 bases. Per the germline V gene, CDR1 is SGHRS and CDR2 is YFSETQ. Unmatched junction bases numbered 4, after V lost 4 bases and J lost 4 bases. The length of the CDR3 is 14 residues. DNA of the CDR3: TGCGCCAGCAGCATGGGACAGCATAATGAAAAACTGTTTTTT. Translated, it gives CASSMGQHNEKLFF.

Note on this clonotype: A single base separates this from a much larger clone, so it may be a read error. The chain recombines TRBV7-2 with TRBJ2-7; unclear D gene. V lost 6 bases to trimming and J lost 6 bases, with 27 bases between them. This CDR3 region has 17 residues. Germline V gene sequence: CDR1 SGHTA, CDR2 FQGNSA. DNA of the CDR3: TGTGCCAGCAGTACTACTTCTGGGCTCCCAGATCGAGGCGAGCAGTACTTC. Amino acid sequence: CASSTTSGLPDRGEQYF.

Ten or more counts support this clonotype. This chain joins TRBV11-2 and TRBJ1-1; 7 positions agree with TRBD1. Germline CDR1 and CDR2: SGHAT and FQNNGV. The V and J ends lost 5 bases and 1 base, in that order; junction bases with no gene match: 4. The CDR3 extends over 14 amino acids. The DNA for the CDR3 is TGTGCCAGCAGCCGGGACAGATGGAACACTGAAGCTTTCTTT. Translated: CASSRDRWNTEAFF.

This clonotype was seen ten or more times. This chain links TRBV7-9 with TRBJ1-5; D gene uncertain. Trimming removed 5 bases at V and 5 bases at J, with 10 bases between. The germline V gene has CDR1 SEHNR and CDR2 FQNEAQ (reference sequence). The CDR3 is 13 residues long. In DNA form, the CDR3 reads TGTGCCAGCAGCCCTTTAACGGATCAGCCCCAGCATTTT. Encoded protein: CASSPLTDQPQHF.

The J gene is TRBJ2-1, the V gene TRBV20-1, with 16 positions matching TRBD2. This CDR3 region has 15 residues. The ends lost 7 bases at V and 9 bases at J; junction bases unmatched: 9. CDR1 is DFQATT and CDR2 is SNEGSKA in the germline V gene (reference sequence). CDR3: CSGERGLAGGSEQFF. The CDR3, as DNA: TGCAGTGGGGAGCGGGGACTAGCGGGAGGGAGTGAGCAGTTCTTC.

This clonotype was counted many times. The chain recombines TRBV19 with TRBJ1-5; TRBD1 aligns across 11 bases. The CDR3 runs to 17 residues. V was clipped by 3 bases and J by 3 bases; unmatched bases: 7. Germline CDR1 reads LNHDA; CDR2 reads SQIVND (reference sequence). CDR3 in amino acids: CASSIEDRGLHNQPQHF. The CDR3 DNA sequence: TGTGCCAGTAGTATTGAGGACAGGGGGCTCCACAATCAGCCCCAGCATTTT.

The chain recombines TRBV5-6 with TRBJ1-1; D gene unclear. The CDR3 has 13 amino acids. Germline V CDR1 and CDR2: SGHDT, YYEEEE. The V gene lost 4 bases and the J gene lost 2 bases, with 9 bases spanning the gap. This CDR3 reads CASSIDTNTEAFF. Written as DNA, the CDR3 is TGTGCCAGCAGCATAGACACTAACACTGAAGCTTTCTTT.

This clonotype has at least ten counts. CDR3 coding DNA: TGTGCCACCAGTGATAGTTACGAGCAGTACTTC. Translating gives CATSDSYEQYF. This chain links TRBV24-1 with TRBJ2-7; unclear D gene. CDR1 KGHDR and CDR2 SFDVKD come from the germline V gene. V lost 3 bases to trimming and J lost 4 bases, with 3 bases between them. The CDR3 contains 11 residues.

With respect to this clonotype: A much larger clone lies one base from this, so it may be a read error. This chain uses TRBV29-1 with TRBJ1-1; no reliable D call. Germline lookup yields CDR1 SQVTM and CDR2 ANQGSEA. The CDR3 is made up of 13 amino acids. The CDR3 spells CSVLEQVGTEASF. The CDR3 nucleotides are TGCAGCGTTCTCGAGCAGGTGGGCACTGAAGCTTCCTTT.

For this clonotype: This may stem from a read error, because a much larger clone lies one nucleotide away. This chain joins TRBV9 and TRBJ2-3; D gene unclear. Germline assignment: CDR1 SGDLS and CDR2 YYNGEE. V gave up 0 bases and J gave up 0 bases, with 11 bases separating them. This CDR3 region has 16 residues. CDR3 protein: CASSVEVRPSTDTQYF. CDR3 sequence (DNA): TGTGCCAGCAGCGTAGAGGTCCGGCCTAGCACAGATACGCAGTATTTT.

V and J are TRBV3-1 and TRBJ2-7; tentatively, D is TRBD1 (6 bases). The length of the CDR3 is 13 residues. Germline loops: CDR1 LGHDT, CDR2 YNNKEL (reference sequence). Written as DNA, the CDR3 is TGTGTCGTGGGGGCCTCCGAGGGCTACGAGCAGTACTTC. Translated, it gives CVVGASEGYEQYF.

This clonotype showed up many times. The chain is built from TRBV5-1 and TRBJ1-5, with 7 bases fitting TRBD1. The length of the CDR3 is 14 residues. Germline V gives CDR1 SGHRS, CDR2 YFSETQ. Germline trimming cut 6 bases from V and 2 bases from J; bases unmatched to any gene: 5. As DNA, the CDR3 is TGCGCCAGCAAGCAGGGGGAGGGCAATCAGCCCCAGCATTTT. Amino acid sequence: CASKQGEGNQPQHF.

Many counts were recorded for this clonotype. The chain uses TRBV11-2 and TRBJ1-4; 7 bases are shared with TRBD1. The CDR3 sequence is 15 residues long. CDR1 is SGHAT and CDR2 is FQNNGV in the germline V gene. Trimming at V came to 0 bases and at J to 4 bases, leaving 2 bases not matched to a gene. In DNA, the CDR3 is TGTGCCAGCAGCTTAGACACAGGGGATAATGAAAAACTGTTTTTT. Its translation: CASSLDTGDNEKLFF.